A selection of T cell receptor beta chains follows, all from one sample in a study of T-cell reconstitution after alpha-beta-depleted transplantation in children. TCRdb independently ran MiXCR on the PCR reads; one entry per CDR3 protein. Here the sample spans 200,000 to 250,000 distinct CDR3 sequences, less than 9% being singletons. Here the sequenced sample was PBMCs, mostly from graft donor cells, taken 180 days after TCRalphabeta/CD19-depleted stem cell transplant. These receptor sequences come from a male patient younger than 18 who had a stem cell transplant for acute lymphoblastic leukemia, so the T cells may come from the graft donor. Each CDR3 is given with its conserved first and last residue. Fields, in order: clone size, J gene, D gene, V gene, CDR3 protein, CDR3 DNA. A D gene is named only where the DNA matches it firmly. Expanded clones get a size class; other rows say once, few or many, or leave the size out.

abundance: many
j_gene: TRBJ2-2
d_gene: TRBD1
v_gene: TRBV29-1
CDR3aa: CSVERQGRTGELFF
CDR3nt: TGCAGCGTTGAGCGACAGGGGAGGACCGGGGAGCTGTTTTTT

abundance: many
j_gene: TRBJ1-2
d_gene: TRBD1
v_gene: TRBV5-1
CDR3aa: CASSAAQGAIGYGYTF
CDR3nt: TGCGCCAGCAGCGCCGCACAGGGGGCGATCGGCTATGGCTACACCTTC

abundance: many
j_gene: TRBJ2-7
d_gene: -
v_gene: TRBV20-1
CDR3aa: CSANRQDLGGQYF
CDR3nt: TGCAGTGCTAATAGACAGGACCTCGGGGGGCAGTACTTC

abundance: many
j_gene: TRBJ1-6
d_gene: TRBD1
v_gene: TRBV7-2
CDR3aa: CASSLVSGGSPLHF
CDR3nt: TGTGCCAGCAGCTTAGTGTCAGGGGGATCACCCCTCCACTTT

abundance: many
j_gene: TRBJ2-7
d_gene: TRBD2
v_gene: TRBV4-1
CDR3aa: CASSSRLAGVLPYEQYF
CDR3nt: TGCGCCAGCAGCAGCCGGCTAGCGGGAGTATTGCCCTACGAGCAGTACTTC

abundance: few
j_gene: TRBJ2-3
d_gene: -
v_gene: TRBV4-2
CDR3aa: CASSQEKLGMGPDTQYF
CDR3nt: TGTGCCAGCAGCCAAGAGAAACTAGGAATGGGTCCAGATACGCAGTATTTT

abundance: many
j_gene: TRBJ2-7
d_gene: TRBD1
v_gene: TRBV4-2
CDR3aa: CASSPRTGASYEQYF
CDR3nt: TGTGCCAGCAGCCCCCGGACAGGTGCCTCCTACGAGCAGTACTTC

abundance: many
j_gene: TRBJ2-3
d_gene: TRBD1
v_gene: TRBV2
CDR3aa: CASKARTGIFTDTQYF
CDR3nt: TGTGCCAGCAAGGCCCGGACAGGGATATTCACAGATACGCAGTATTTT

abundance: few
j_gene: TRBJ1-5
d_gene: -
v_gene: TRBV7-6
CDR3aa: CASSLGSPLHYSNQPQHF
CDR3nt: TGTGCCAGCAGCCTCGGGTCGCCCTTACATTATAGCAATCAGCCCCAGCATTTT

abundance: many
j_gene: TRBJ2-3
d_gene: -
v_gene: TRBV3-1
CDR3aa: CASSQGGEGRTDTQYF
CDR3nt: TGTGCCAGCAGCCAAGGGGGGGAAGGTCGCACAGATACGCAGTATTTT

abundance: many
j_gene: TRBJ2-7
d_gene: TRBD1
v_gene: TRBV20-1
CDR3aa: CSALAGTGYEQYF
CDR3nt: TGCAGTGCTTTAGCCGGGACAGGCTACGAGCAGTACTTC

abundance: many
j_gene: TRBJ2-3
d_gene: TRBD2
v_gene: TRBV14
CDR3aa: CASSSRDYPLSTDTQYF
CDR3nt: TGTGCCAGCAGCTCTCGGGACTACCCCCTGAGCACAGATACGCAGTATTTT

abundance: many
j_gene: TRBJ2-7
d_gene: TRBD2
v_gene: TRBV20-1
CDR3aa: CSARRTSSTYEQYF
CDR3nt: TGCAGTGCCAGGCGGACTAGCAGTACCTACGAGCAGTACTTC

abundance: many
j_gene: TRBJ2-7
d_gene: TRBD1
v_gene: TRBV20-1
CDR3aa: CSASGTGTYEQYF
CDR3nt: TGCAGTGCTTCCGGGACAGGCACCTACGAGCAGTACTTC

abundance: many
j_gene: TRBJ1-5
d_gene: -
v_gene: TRBV20-1
CDR3aa: CSARGTGTSSNQPQHF
CDR3nt: TGCAGTGCTAGGGGCACTGGGACAAGTAGCAATCAGCCCCAGCATTTT

abundance: -
j_gene: TRBJ2-5
d_gene: TRBD1
v_gene: TRBV29-1
CDR3aa: CSVTTVAGGETQYF
CDR3nt: TGCAGCGTTACCACCGTGGCAGGGGGAGAGACCCAGTACTTC

abundance: many
j_gene: TRBJ1-1
d_gene: -
v_gene: TRBV5-1
CDR3aa: CASSSGGGKWNTEAFF
CDR3nt: TGCGCCAGCAGCTCCGGGGGGGGGAAGTGGAACACTGAAGCTTTCTTT

abundance: many
j_gene: TRBJ1-4
d_gene: -
v_gene: TRBV4-1
CDR3aa: CASSHPPGGEEKLFF
CDR3nt: TGCGCCAGCAGCCATCCACCGGGGGGAGAAGAAAAACTGTTTTTT

abundance: many
j_gene: TRBJ2-7
d_gene: -
v_gene: TRBV12-3/TRBV12-4
CDR3aa: CASSLRGVLYEQYF
CDR3nt: TGTGCCAGCAGTTTAAGAGGGGTCCTCTACGAGCAGTACTTC

abundance: many
j_gene: TRBJ1-6
d_gene: -
v_gene: TRBV28
CDR3aa: CASSRTSTGMSSPLHF
CDR3nt: TGTGCCAGCAGCCGAACCTCTACAGGGATGAGTTCACCCCTCCACTTT

abundance: many
j_gene: TRBJ2-7
d_gene: -
v_gene: TRBV27
CDR3aa: CASSRHYPRTASSYEQYF
CDR3nt: TGTGCCAGCAGTCGCCACTACCCCCGGACCGCTAGCTCCTACGAGCAGTACTTC

abundance: many
j_gene: TRBJ1-1
d_gene: TRBD1
v_gene: TRBV20-1
CDR3aa: CSRLLQGALAFF
CDR3nt: TGCAGTCGTCTACTACAGGGGGCTTTGGCTTTCTTT

abundance: many
j_gene: TRBJ2-7
d_gene: -
v_gene: TRBV20-1
CDR3aa: CSARDELAGEQYF
CDR3nt: TGCAGTGCTAGAGATGAACTAGCAGGCGAGCAGTACTTC

abundance: many
j_gene: TRBJ2-2
d_gene: -
v_gene: TRBV20-1
CDR3aa: CSASPGLSNTGELFF
CDR3nt: TGCAGTGCTAGCCCAGGGCTCTCGAACACCGGGGAGCTGTTTTTT

abundance: few
j_gene: TRBJ1-6
d_gene: TRBD1
v_gene: TRBV12-3/TRBV12-4
CDR3aa: CASSLAGTGITPLHF
CDR3nt: TGTGCCAGCAGTTTAGCTGGGACAGGAATTACACCCCTCCACTTT

abundance: many
j_gene: TRBJ2-2
d_gene: -
v_gene: TRBV6-2/TRBV6-3
CDR3aa: CASSYRVTGELFF
CDR3nt: TGTGCCAGCAGTTACCGGGTAACCGGGGAGCTGTTTTTT

abundance: many
j_gene: TRBJ2-1
d_gene: TRBD2
v_gene: TRBV7-3
CDR3aa: CASSDFGTRTEQFF
CDR3nt: TGTGCCAGCAGCGACTTCGGGACTAGAACTGAGCAGTTCTTC

abundance: few
j_gene: TRBJ2-7
d_gene: TRBD1
v_gene: TRBV7-8
CDR3aa: CSSSPRDRVYPYEQYF
CDR3nt: TGTTCCAGCAGCCCCAGGGACAGGGTGTACCCCTACGAGCAGTACTTC

abundance: many
j_gene: TRBJ2-7
d_gene: -
v_gene: TRBV27
CDR3aa: CASSPSYEGEQYF
CDR3nt: TGTGCCAGCAGTCCCTCTTATGAGGGCGAGCAGTACTTC

abundance: many
j_gene: TRBJ2-1
d_gene: TRBD2
v_gene: TRBV11-2
CDR3aa: CASSSTSGDYNEQFF
CDR3nt: TGTGCCAGCAGCTCCACTAGCGGGGATTACAATGAGCAGTTCTTC

abundance: many
j_gene: TRBJ2-1
d_gene: TRBD2
v_gene: TRBV11-3
CDR3aa: CASSFMVRTSGRSYNEQFF
CDR3nt: TGTGCCAGCAGCTTTATGGTCCGGACTAGCGGGAGGTCCTACAATGAGCAGTTCTTC

abundance: -
j_gene: TRBJ2-3
d_gene: -
v_gene: TRBV20-1
CDR3aa: CSARDPSRERDTKYF
CDR3nt: TGCAGTGCTAGAGATCCCAGCCGGGAACGGGATACGAAGTATTTT

abundance: few
j_gene: TRBJ1-2
d_gene: -
v_gene: TRBV19
CDR3aa: CASSPNPYGYTF
CDR3nt: TGTGCCAGTAGCCCCAACCCCTATGGCTACACCTTC

abundance: many
j_gene: TRBJ1-5
d_gene: -
v_gene: TRBV12-3/TRBV12-4
CDR3aa: CASSWGGGPGQPQHF
CDR3nt: TGTGCCAGCAGTTGGGGGGGGGGCCCTGGGCAGCCCCAGCATTTT

abundance: many
j_gene: TRBJ1-2
d_gene: TRBD1
v_gene: TRBV12-3/TRBV12-4
CDR3aa: CASSAGTGGSYGYTF
CDR3nt: TGTGCCAGCAGTGCCGGGACAGGGGGCAGCTATGGCTACACCTTC

abundance: few
j_gene: TRBJ2-5
d_gene: TRBD2
v_gene: TRBV20-1
CDR3aa: CSARDPRTSGGIVGETQYF
CDR3nt: TGCAGTGCTAGAGATCCGAGGACTAGCGGGGGGATCGTAGGTGAGACCCAGTACTTC

abundance: -
j_gene: TRBJ2-1
d_gene: -
v_gene: TRBV7-1
CDR3aa: CASSPGLSHDEQFF
CDR3nt: TGTGCCAGCAGCCCAGGGCTGTCGCACGATGAGCAGTTCTTC

abundance: many
j_gene: TRBJ2-3
d_gene: -
v_gene: TRBV5-1
CDR3aa: CASRPGTLTDTQYF
CDR3nt: TGCGCCAGCAGACCCGGGACTCTCACAGATACGCAGTATTTT

abundance: many
j_gene: TRBJ2-5
d_gene: TRBD1
v_gene: TRBV12-3/TRBV12-4
CDR3aa: CASSFRDRGGEIQYF
CDR3nt: TGTGCCAGCAGTTTTCGGGACAGGGGGGGAGAGATCCAGTACTTC

abundance: many
j_gene: TRBJ1-1
d_gene: -
v_gene: TRBV2
CDR3aa: CASSAVYVSGAFF
CDR3nt: TGTGCCAGCAGCGCAGTTTACGTTTCGGGAGCTTTCTTT

abundance: many
j_gene: TRBJ1-3
d_gene: TRBD1
v_gene: TRBV6-1
CDR3aa: CASSWDRGYSGNTIYF
CDR3nt: TGTGCCAGCAGCTGGGACAGAGGATACTCTGGAAACACCATATATTTT

abundance: many
j_gene: TRBJ2-4
d_gene: TRBD1
v_gene: TRBV28
CDR3aa: CASRGQGASKNIQYF
CDR3nt: TGTGCCAGCAGGGGACAGGGGGCATCCAAAAACATTCAGTACTTC

abundance: few
j_gene: TRBJ2-7
d_gene: TRBD1
v_gene: TRBV18
CDR3aa: CASSGQGRYNSYEQYF
CDR3nt: TGTGCCAGCTCCGGACAGGGGCGCTATAACTCCTACGAGCAGTACTTC